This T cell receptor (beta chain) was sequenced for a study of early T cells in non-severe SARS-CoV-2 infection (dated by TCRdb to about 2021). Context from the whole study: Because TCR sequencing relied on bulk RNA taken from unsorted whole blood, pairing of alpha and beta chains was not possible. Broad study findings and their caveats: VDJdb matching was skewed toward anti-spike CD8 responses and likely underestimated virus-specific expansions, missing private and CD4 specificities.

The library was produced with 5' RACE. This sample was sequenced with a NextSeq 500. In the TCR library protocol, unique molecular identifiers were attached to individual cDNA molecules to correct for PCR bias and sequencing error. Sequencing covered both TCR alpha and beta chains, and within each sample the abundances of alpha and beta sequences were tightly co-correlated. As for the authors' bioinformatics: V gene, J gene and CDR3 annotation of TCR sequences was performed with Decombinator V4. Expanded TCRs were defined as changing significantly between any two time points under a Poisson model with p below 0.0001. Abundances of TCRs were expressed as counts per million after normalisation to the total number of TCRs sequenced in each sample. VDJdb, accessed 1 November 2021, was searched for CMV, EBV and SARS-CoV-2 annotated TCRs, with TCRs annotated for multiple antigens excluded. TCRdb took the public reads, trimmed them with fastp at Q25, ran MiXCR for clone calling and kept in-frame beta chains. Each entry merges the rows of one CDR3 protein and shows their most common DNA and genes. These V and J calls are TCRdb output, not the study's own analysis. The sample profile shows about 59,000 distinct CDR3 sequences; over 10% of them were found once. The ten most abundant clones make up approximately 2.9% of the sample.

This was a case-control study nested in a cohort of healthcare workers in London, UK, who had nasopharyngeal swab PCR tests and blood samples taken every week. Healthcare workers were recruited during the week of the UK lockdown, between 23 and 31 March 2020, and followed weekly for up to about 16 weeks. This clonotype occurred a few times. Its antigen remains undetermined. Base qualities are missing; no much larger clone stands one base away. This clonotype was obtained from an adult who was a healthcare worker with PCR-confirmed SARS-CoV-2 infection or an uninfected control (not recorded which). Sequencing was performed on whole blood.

The CDR3 protein sequence reads: CASSPPWDRVADTQYF. The sequenced DNA: TGTGCCAGCTCACCACCGTGGGACAGGGTCGCAGATACGCAGTATTTT. This sequence uses TRBV18 and TRBJ2-3; 9 of the junction bases match TRBD1. Clipping removes 0 bases from V and 4 bases from J, with 5 as the unmatched junction base count. Taken from the germline V gene, the CDR1 and CDR2 loops are KGHSH and LQKENI. From its cysteine to its phenylalanine, the CDR3 spans 16 amino acids. The DNA shown is the 48-base CDR3, in frame from base 1.